The clone carrying this T cell receptor beta chain showed up just a few times. Antigen specificity is unknown. This entry is derived from a study of T cell repertoires in cytomegalovirus infection. Background on the study: Public TCR beta signatures marked donors with CMV infection and the matching HLA. Notes on the study in general: HLA-C-restricted, CMV-specific TCR beta clonotypes were dominant ex vivo.

TCRdb re-called the reads through MiXCR, storing one row per CDR3 protein. The sample includes about 190,000 distinct CDR3 sequences, 28% of them seen just once. The CDR3 has 14 amino acids. V was pared by 4 bases and J by 3 bases, with 12 bases between. The germline gives CDR1 SEHNR, CDR2 FQNEAQ (reference sequence). Sequencing used PBMCs. The genes are TRBV7-9 and TRBJ1-2; TRBD1 might be the D (6 bases). The TCR comes from a human donor in good health (CMV status not recorded). Some clones in this sample may be carry-over from other donors' samples. The CDR3 here is CASSSGQPYYGYTF. The CDR3 bases are TGTGCCAGCAGCTCCGGACAGCCCTACTATGGCTACACCTTC.